This T cell receptor beta chain was sequenced for a study of T cells in Graves' hyperthyroidism and ophthalmopathy. The study, taken as a whole, reports: Onset of ophthalmopathy came a median around 6.2 months after the model predicted it. Most expanded thyroid clonotypes above 0.001 recurred in blood.

Using RNA transcripts as the source, TCR beta CDR3 regions were amplified. TCR CDR3 regions were first amplified by RT-PCR with HTBI primers. MiXCR was run by TCRdb on the multiplex PCR reads, yielding one entry per CDR3 protein. The sample yields approximately 300,000 distinct CDR3 sequences, over 15% seen once. Clinicians diagnosed patients from clinical symptoms, serum thyroxine and TRAb, thyroid ultrasound and orbital computed tomography. The authors obtained PBMCs from over 7.5 ml of fresh peripheral blood. Regarding this clonotype: The target antigen is unknown.

Per germline, CDR1 MGHDK and CDR2 SYGVNS. CDR3 length: 13 residues. Trimming took 7 bases from V and 4 from J, leaving 13 bases between them. This clonotype was obtained from a woman aged 60 to 75 with Graves' ophthalmopathy. The chain couples TRBV25-1 to TRBJ1-2; no clear D. Sequencing was performed on blood. The CDR3 DNA reads as TGTGCCAGCACCCCGGGGAGACTCTATGGCTACACCTTC. Translating it yields CASTPGRLYGYTF.